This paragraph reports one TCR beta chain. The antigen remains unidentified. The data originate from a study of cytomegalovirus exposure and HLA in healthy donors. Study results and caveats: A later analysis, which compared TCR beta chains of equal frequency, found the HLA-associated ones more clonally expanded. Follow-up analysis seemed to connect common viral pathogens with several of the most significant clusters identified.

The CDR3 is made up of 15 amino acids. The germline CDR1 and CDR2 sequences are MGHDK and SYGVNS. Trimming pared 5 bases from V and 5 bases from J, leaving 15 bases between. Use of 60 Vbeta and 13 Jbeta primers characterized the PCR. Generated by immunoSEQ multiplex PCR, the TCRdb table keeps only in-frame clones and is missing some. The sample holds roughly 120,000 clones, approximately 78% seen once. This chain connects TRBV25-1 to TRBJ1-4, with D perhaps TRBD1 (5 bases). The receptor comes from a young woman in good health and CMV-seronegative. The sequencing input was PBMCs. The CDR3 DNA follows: TGTGCCAGCAGTACTGGGGCAGGGCCCAATGAAAAACTGTTTTTT. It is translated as CASSTGAGPNEKLFF.